Each of the 13 T cell receptor beta chains below was sequenced from the same sample in a study of neurological immune-mediated disorders. TCRdb called the 5' RACE reads again in MiXCR, with one record for every CDR3 protein. The sample shows fewer than 60,000 distinct CDR3 sequences, around 4% of them seen only once. Sequenced input: PBMCs. These receptors were taken from a man between 60 and 75 years old with multiple sclerosis.

This clonotype has at least ten counts. The chain joins TRBV28 to TRBJ2-2; D call uncertain. This CDR3 spans 14 amino acids. V lost 10 bases, J lost 10 bases, and 22 bases lay in between. Germline V gene lookup returns CDR1 MDHEN and CDR2 SYDVKM. The CDR3 DNA is TGTGCCACCCAACCTCGGTATGACCCTCCGGAGCTGTTTTTT. Its protein is CATQPRYDPPELFF.

In this sample, this clonotype turned up many times. The chain links TRBV20-1 to TRBJ2-7; 9 nucleotides align to TRBD2. This CDR3 comprises 14 residues. Per the germline V gene, CDR1 is DFQATT and CDR2 is SNEGSKA (reference sequence). J gave up 5 bases and V 4 bases, and 9 bases lay outside the gene matches. The CDR3 sequence: CSATIAGAMNEQYF. The CDR3 bases are TGCAGTGCTACCATAGCGGGAGCGATGAACGAGCAGTACTTC.

At least ten counts were recorded for this clonotype. The CDR3 loop reads CSARVSGAKNSGANVLTF. The CDR3 bases are TGCAGTGCTAGAGTCTCGGGGGCTAAGAACTCTGGGGCCAACGTCCTGACTTTC. This chain uses TRBV20-1 with TRBJ2-6; either TRBD1 or TRBD2 may supply D (6 bases each). Germline V gene lookup returns CDR1 DFQATT and CDR2 SNEGSKA (reference sequence). This CDR3 is 18 amino acids long. Between the trimmed V and J ends, which lost 1 base and 0 bases, there was a span of 16 bases.

This clonotype occurred many times. V is TRBV2 and J is TRBJ2-2; 8 nucleotides line up with TRBD1. This CDR3 is built from 14 residues. Germline V gives CDR1 SNHLY, CDR2 FYNNEI. With 9 bases clipped from V and 6 bases from J, the junction kept 9 bases outside the gene matches. CDR3: CASSRDRGAGELFF. For the CDR3, the DNA is TGTGCCAGTTCCCGAGACAGGGGTGCCGGGGAGCTGTTTTTT.

With respect to this clonotype: A much larger clone differs from this one at a single base, so this may be a read error. The CDR3 does not close with the conserved phenylalanine or tryptophan, likely indicating a read error. The DNA for the CDR3 is TGCGCCAGCAGCTCGGGATCACGGACGCACGAGCAGTACATC. This gives the protein CASSSGSRTHEQYI. The V call is TRBV5-1, the J call TRBJ2-7; weak D call: TRBD2 (5 bases). The V end lost 3 bases, the J end lost 5 bases, and 15 bases lay between the germline ends. CDR1 and CDR2 (germline): SGHRS, YFSETQ. The CDR3 runs to 14 residues.

This clonotype showed up many times. The chain is built from TRBV6-4 and TRBJ2-2, with TRBD1 identical over 7 bases. V lost 4 bases, J lost 2 bases, and 4 bases stayed unmatched. The CDR3 is 15 amino acids. Per the germline V gene, CDR1 is MRHNA and CDR2 is SNTAGT. The CDR3 coding sequence is TGTGCCAGCAGTGGAGGGACAGATAACACCGGGGAGCTGTTTTTT. Translating gives CASSGGTDNTGELFF.

This clonotype showed up many times. The chain employs TRBV10-3 and TRBJ2-2, with D uncertain. CDR1 and CDR2 (germline): ENHRY, SYGVKD. Trimming removed 5 bases from V and 5 bases from J, with 3 bases in between. The CDR3 sequence is 11 residues long. This chain's CDR3 is CAISLTGELFF. The CDR3 DNA follows: TGTGCCATCAGTCTGACCGGGGAGCTGTTTTTT.

This clonotype was picked up many times. V usage is TRBV20-1 and J usage is TRBJ1-1; TRBD1 might be the D (5 bases). Germline CDR1 reads DFQATT; CDR2 reads SNEGSKA (reference sequence). V was cut by 3 bases and J by 6 bases, with 8 bases left in between. This CDR3 is 11 amino acids long. This chain's CDR3 is CSASRGSEAFF. The CDR3 DNA is TGCAGTGCTAGTAGGGGATCTGAAGCTTTCTTT.

Regarding this clonotype: Just one base apart from a much larger clone, this may be a read error. This rearrangement joins TRBV5-5 to TRBJ1-1; D not certain. This CDR3 has 15 residues. CDR1 SGHKS and CDR2 YYEKEE come from the germline V gene (reference sequence). The V end was cut by 4 bases, the J end by 2 bases, with 15 bases between. CDR3 sequence: CASSPNVRRNTEAFF. DNA for the CDR3: TGTGCCAGCAGCCCAAACGTGAGGAGAAACACTGAAGCTTTCTTT.

This clonotype was seen at least ten times. The chain recombines TRBV20-1 with TRBJ1-2; tentative D call: TRBD1 (5 bases). Trimming left V 5 bases short and J 5 bases short, with 15 bases between. Germline CDR1 is DFQATT and CDR2 is SNEGSKA (reference sequence). This CDR3 comprises 13 residues. The CDR3 sequence is CSAPPGGAYGYTF. The CDR3 coding sequence is TGCAGTGCTCCCCCCGGGGGAGCTTATGGCTACACCTTC.

The sample holds many counts of this clonotype. The chain uses TRBV21-1 and TRBJ1-1; whether TRBD1, the table's D call, matches the DNA was not checked. TRBV21-1 is assigned pseudogene status. CDR3 length equals 16 residues. CDR3 sequence reads: CASSKGCVGGYTEAFF. As DNA, the CDR3 is TGTGCCAGCAGCAAAGGTTGCGTAGGGGGTTACACTGAAGCTTTCTTT.

At least ten counts were recorded for this clonotype. The gene calls are TRBV10-3 and TRBJ2-7, with TRBD2 matching 8 bases. Losses at the gene ends were 10 bases for V and 3 bases for J; bases not matched to a gene: 17. The CDR3 consists of 16 residues. Germline V gene lookup returns CDR1 ENHRY and CDR2 SYGVKD. For the CDR3, the DNA is TGTGCCACGGCGAATTCTTTAGCGGGGATGTTCTACGAGCAGTACTTC. This translates into CATANSLAGMFYEQYF.

This clonotype has a count of ten or more. The rearrangement uses TRBV12-3 or TRBV12-4 and TRBJ2-1; D gene uncertain. There are 12 residues in the CDR3. V lost 5 bases, J lost 5 bases, and 7 bases lay in between. The CDR3 loop is CASSRTNNEQFF. CDR3 DNA: TGTGCCAGCAGTCGGACGAACAATGAGCAGTTCTTC.